Sequencing of this T cell receptor beta chain was carried out in a study of blood T cell repertoires in COVID-19. The CDR3 runs 18 residues. Germline CDR1 is LGHDT and CDR2 is YNNKEL (reference sequence). Trimming pared 4 bases from V and 0 bases from J, leaving 16 bases between. Residents of about two dozen US areas, aged about 18 to 95 years, made up the participants. Data came from immunoSEQ multiplex PCR; TCRdb stores just in-frame clones and leaves some out. The repertoire holds some 260,000 clones, with roughly 90% as singletons. The specimen sequenced was PBMCs or T cells enriched from blood (not recorded which). The TCR comes from a man aged 35 to 55 who had recovered from COVID-19. The chain has TRBV3-1 (or the pseudogene TRBV3-2) and TRBJ2-6; possible D gene TRBD1, 5 bases. CDR3 sequence: CASSPTTEPYSGANVLTF. The CDR3 DNA is TGTGCCAGCAGCCCAACGACAGAGCCCTACTCTGGGGCCAACGTCCTGACTTTC.